This TCR beta chain was observed in a study of T cells in Graves' hyperthyroidism and ophthalmopathy. Study-wide findings and caveats: Blood shared most expanded thyroid clonotypes above 0.001. From stable hyperthyroidism, ophthalmopathy was set apart by a 13 V-J model.

From RNA transcripts, TCR beta CDR3 regions were amplified. HTBI primers were used for first-round RT-PCR of the TCR CDR3. TCRdb fed the multiplex PCR reads into MiXCR, producing one record per CDR3 protein. The sample has around 340,000 distinct CDR3 sequences, 15% to 20% seen once. The cohort's ophthalmopathy patients, a group with duration under 3 months, had a Clinical Activity Score of at least 3 and a NOSPECS grade of at least 4. Diagnostic decisions used clinical symptoms, serum thyroxine and TRAb, thyroid ultrasound and orbital computed tomography. Of note for this clonotype: As yet, its antigen is unknown.

CDR3 size: 15 residues. Trimming removed 7 bases at V and 5 bases at J, with 17 bases between. Germline lookup yields CDR1 SSHAT and CDR2 FNYEAQ (reference sequence). This clonotype originated in a woman aged 40 to 50 with Graves' ophthalmopathy. The chain couples TRBV7-7 to TRBJ2-2; D possibly corresponds to TRBD2 (7 bases). Sequencing used blood. This CDR3 reads CASTRGGARTGELFF. CDR3 in DNA: TGTGCCAGCACCCGAGGGGGGGCCCGAACCGGGGAGCTGTTTTTT. The variable domain in full, with the rest retrieved from reference TRBV7-7 and TRBJ2-2, is GAGVSQSPRYKVTKRGQDVTLRCDPISSHATLYWYQQALGQGPEFLTYFNYEAQPDKSGLPSDRFSAERPEGSISTLTIQRTEQRDSAMYRCASTRGGARTGELFFGEGSRLTVL.